The rows below give T cell receptor beta chains drawn from one sample of a study of response to subunit inactivated influenza vaccine. Via MiXCR, TCRdb re-called the RT-PCR reads, giving one row per CDR3 protein. The table lists roughly 540,000 distinct CDR3 sequences, around 25% of them singletons. These same records also appear under a second study, on T cells expressing NK-cell markers.

The sequences come from CD4+ T cells sorted from PBMCs, collected approximately 12 days after vaccination. These receptors were collected from a middle-aged man who received an inactivated influenza vaccine. CDR3s include the opening cysteine and the closing phenylalanine or tryptophan. D genes are given only for firm matches. A clone size is listed for some rows: how often the clone was seen (once, few, many), or a class if it is expanded.

D gene: .; clone size: .; J gene: TRBJ2-3; V gene: TRBV5-1; CDR3 DNA: TGCGCCAGCAGCTTGGCGGTTGGGGACACAGATACGCAGTATTTT; CDR3 protein: CASSLAVGDTDTQYF
D gene: TRBD2; clone size: few; J gene: TRBJ2-1; V gene: TRBV20-1; CDR3 DNA: TGCAGTCCCGCCGGGACTAGGTCCTACAATGAGCAGTTCTTC; CDR3 protein: CSPAGTRSYNEQFF
D gene: .; clone size: many; J gene: TRBJ2-5; V gene: TRBV12-3/TRBV12-4; CDR3 DNA: TGTGCCAGCAGACAGGGTCAAGAGACCCAGTACTTC; CDR3 protein: CASRQGQETQYF
D gene: .; clone size: .; J gene: TRBJ1-4; V gene: TRBV4-3; CDR3 DNA: TGCGCCAGCAGCCGAGCGAGCCAGGGTAGGAGAGGTGAAAAACTGTTTTTT; CDR3 protein: CASSRASQGRRGEKLFF
D gene: .; clone size: .; J gene: TRBJ1-1; V gene: TRBV9; CDR3 DNA: TGTGCCAGCAGCCCACACCTCAGGGGAACTGGCACTGAAGCTTTCTTT; CDR3 protein: CASSPHLRGTGTEAFF
D gene: .; clone size: .; J gene: TRBJ2-5; V gene: TRBV15; CDR3 DNA: TGTGCCACCAGCCAGAACCAAGAGACCCAGTACTTC; CDR3 protein: CATSQNQETQYF
D gene: .; clone size: few; J gene: TRBJ2-3; V gene: TRBV29-1; CDR3 DNA: TGCAGCGTTGCCCCGTCCTACGTAGATACGCAGTATTTT; CDR3 protein: CSVAPSYVDTQYF
D gene: .; clone size: few; J gene: TRBJ2-3; V gene: TRBV20-1; CDR3 DNA: TGCAGTGCTAGAGATTGGGAACAGGGCGGCACAGATACGCAGTATTTT; CDR3 protein: CSARDWEQGGTDTQYF
D gene: TRBD1; clone size: few; J gene: TRBJ1-6; V gene: TRBV12-3/TRBV12-4; CDR3 DNA: TGTGCCAGCAGCCCGGGGACAGTCTATCTTAATTCACCCCTCCACTTT; CDR3 protein: CASSPGTVYLNSPLHF
D gene: .; clone size: .; J gene: TRBJ1-5; V gene: TRBV29-1; CDR3 DNA: TGCAGCGTTGGCATCCACAATCAGCCCCAGCATTTT; CDR3 protein: CSVGIHNQPQHF
D gene: TRBD1; clone size: few; J gene: TRBJ1-5; V gene: TRBV20-1; CDR3 DNA: TGCAGTGCCCTAGCGGAACAGGGGTTCAATCAGCCCCAGCATTTT; CDR3 protein: CSALAEQGFNQPQHF
D gene: TRBD2; clone size: .; J gene: TRBJ2-1; V gene: TRBV5-1; CDR3 DNA: TGCGCCAGCAGCTTGACGGGGGGGCGGGATGAGCAGTTCTTC; CDR3 protein: CASSLTGGRDEQFF
D gene: TRBD1; clone size: few; J gene: TRBJ1-1; V gene: TRBV29-1; CDR3 DNA: TGCAGTACGGGATCACAGGGGAGTCGGATCACTGAAGCTTTCTTT; CDR3 protein: CSTGSQGSRITEAFF
D gene: .; clone size: few; J gene: TRBJ2-5; V gene: TRBV20-1; CDR3 DNA: TGCAGTGCTACCGCTTTAGGGGCCCAAGAGACCCAGTACTTC; CDR3 protein: CSATALGAQETQYF
D gene: .; clone size: .; J gene: TRBJ2-7; V gene: TRBV14; CDR3 DNA: TGTGCCAGCAGCCAAGAGGGATTCTTCTCCTACGAGCAGTACTTC; CDR3 protein: CASSQEGFFSYEQYF
D gene: .; clone size: once; J gene: TRBJ2-7; V gene: TRBV7-2; CDR3 DNA: TGTGCCAGCAGCTCCCCGGGGGCGGTCCGAGCCTACGAGCAGTACTTC; CDR3 protein: CASSSPGAVRAYEQYF
D gene: TRBD2; clone size: few; J gene: TRBJ2-7; V gene: TRBV12-3/TRBV12-4; CDR3 DNA: TGTGCCAGCAGTTTAAGGACTGGGGGGGACGAGCAGTACTTC; CDR3 protein: CASSLRTGGDEQYF
D gene: .; clone size: few; J gene: TRBJ2-3; V gene: TRBV28; CDR3 DNA: TGTGCCAGCAGTTTACCGGTACTGGCAGATACGCAGTATTTT; CDR3 protein: CASSLPVLADTQYF
D gene: .; clone size: .; J gene: TRBJ2-7; V gene: TRBV10-3; CDR3 DNA: TGTGCCATCAGGCCGGGGGTCCGGTACGAGCAGTACTTC; CDR3 protein: CAIRPGVRYEQYF
D gene: .; clone size: .; J gene: TRBJ2-7; V gene: TRBV21-1; CDR3 DNA: TGTGCCAGCAGCAATACTTCGGAGGCTTCCTCTCACGAGCAGTACTTC; CDR3 protein: CASSNTSEASSHEQYF
D gene: .; clone size: .; J gene: TRBJ2-2; V gene: TRBV20-1; CDR3 DNA: TGCAGTGCTACCCGGGTAGCTGGTAACACCGGGGAGCTGTTTTTT; CDR3 protein: CSATRVAGNTGELFF
D gene: TRBD1; clone size: .; J gene: TRBJ2-5; V gene: TRBV7-8; CDR3 DNA: TGTGCCAGCAGCTACTACGGGACAGGGGGTTTTTACCAAGAGACCCAGTACTTC; CDR3 protein: CASSYYGTGGFYQETQYF
D gene: .; clone size: .; J gene: TRBJ1-2; V gene: TRBV28; CDR3 DNA: TGTGCCAGCAGTTCCAGGTGGGGCTACACCTTC; CDR3 protein: CASSSRWGYTF
D gene: .; clone size: few; J gene: TRBJ2-5; V gene: TRBV2; CDR3 DNA: TGTGCCAGCAGTGCCATTGGGCCTCAAGAGACCCAGTACTTC; CDR3 protein: CASSAIGPQETQYF
D gene: .; clone size: .; J gene: TRBJ1-1; V gene: TRBV7-2; CDR3 DNA: TGTGCCAGCAGCGACGGAATAGGGAACACTGAAGCTTTCTTT; CDR3 protein: CASSDGIGNTEAFF
D gene: .; clone size: .; J gene: TRBJ2-2; V gene: TRBV5-1; CDR3 DNA: TGCGCCAGCAGCTTTTCCATGAACACCGGGGAGCTGTTTTTT; CDR3 protein: CASSFSMNTGELFF
D gene: .; clone size: .; J gene: TRBJ1-1; V gene: TRBV3-1; CDR3 DNA: TGTGCCAGCAGCCAAGTGGGGATGGCTTTCTTT; CDR3 protein: CASSQVGMAFF
D gene: TRBD2; clone size: .; J gene: TRBJ2-7; V gene: TRBV20-1; CDR3 DNA: TGCAGTGCTATAATCACTGGGACTAGCCGGATTGGGCAGTACTTC; CDR3 protein: CSAIITGTSRIGQYF
D gene: .; clone size: .; J gene: TRBJ1-5; V gene: TRBV12-3/TRBV12-4; CDR3 DNA: TGTGCCAGCAGGGGGGGGTCTCAGCCCCAGCATTTT; CDR3 protein: CASRGGSQPQHF
D gene: TRBD2; clone size: .; J gene: TRBJ2-1; V gene: TRBV7-7; CDR3 DNA: TGTGCCAGCAGCTTAGTGGCGGGAGCCAACTACAATGAGCAGTTCTTC; CDR3 protein: CASSLVAGANYNEQFF
D gene: TRBD2; clone size: few; J gene: TRBJ2-5; V gene: TRBV3-1; CDR3 DNA: TGTGCCAGCAGCCAGGGAGGATTGGGACTAGCGGCAAAAGAGACCCAGTACTTC; CDR3 protein: CASSQGGLGLAAKETQYF
D gene: TRBD2; clone size: .; J gene: TRBJ2-5; V gene: TRBV5-1; CDR3 DNA: TGCGCCAGCAGCTCGACAGCGGGGGGTAGAGAGACCCAGTACTTC; CDR3 protein: CASSSTAGGRETQYF
D gene: TRBD1; clone size: .; J gene: TRBJ2-1; V gene: TRBV7-2; CDR3 DNA: TGTGCCAGCAGCGCCCGGGACAGCAACAATGAGCAGTTCTTC; CDR3 protein: CASSARDSNNEQFF
D gene: .; clone size: few; J gene: TRBJ1-1; V gene: TRBV3-1; CDR3 DNA: TGTGCCAGCAGTCCAGGGATCGGGGGCACTGAAGCTTTCTTT; CDR3 protein: CASSPGIGGTEAFF
D gene: TRBD2; clone size: .; J gene: TRBJ2-2; V gene: TRBV30; CDR3 DNA: TGTGCCTGGACACCAGGACTAGCGGGAGCGGTCGGGGAGCTGTTTTTT; CDR3 protein: CAWTPGLAGAVGELFF
D gene: TRBD2; clone size: .; J gene: TRBJ2-1; V gene: TRBV18; CDR3 DNA: TGTGCCAGCTCACCACGGGCTAGCGGGACCCTCGGCAATGAGCAGTTCTTC; CDR3 protein: CASSPRASGTLGNEQFF
D gene: .; clone size: .; J gene: TRBJ2-1; V gene: TRBV7-3; CDR3 DNA: TGTGCCAGCAGCGCTTCTAGCGCACACAATGAGCAGTTCTTC; CDR3 protein: CASSASSAHNEQFF
D gene: .; clone size: few; J gene: TRBJ2-7; V gene: TRBV5-6; CDR3 DNA: TGTGCCAGCAGCTGGATGGGGACGGGAACCTACGAGCAGTACTTC; CDR3 protein: CASSWMGTGTYEQYF
D gene: .; clone size: .; J gene: TRBJ1-3; V gene: TRBV11-2; CDR3 DNA: TGTGCCAGCAGCTTAGTTGGTCAACTACACACCATATATTTT; CDR3 protein: CASSLVGQLHTIYF
D gene: .; clone size: .; J gene: TRBJ2-5; V gene: TRBV4-1; CDR3 DNA: TGCGCCAGCAGCCAAGATTGGTGGCCCTTCCAAGAGACCCAGTACTTC; CDR3 protein: CASSQDWWPFQETQYF
D gene: TRBD1; clone size: .; J gene: TRBJ2-2; V gene: TRBV6-5; CDR3 DNA: TGTGCCAGCAGTTATTCATGGGGACAGGGGACGTCCGGGGAGCTGTTTTTT; CDR3 protein: CASSYSWGQGTSGELFF
D gene: .; clone size: .; J gene: TRBJ2-7; V gene: TRBV5-1; CDR3 DNA: TGCGCCAGCAGCCTGTTGGAGAGCTCCTACGAGCAGTACTTC; CDR3 protein: CASSLLESSYEQYF
D gene: TRBD1; clone size: few; J gene: TRBJ2-3; V gene: TRBV5-1; CDR3 DNA: TGCGCCAGCAGCTTGGGGGACAGCCACACAGATACGCAGTATTTT; CDR3 protein: CASSLGDSHTDTQYF
D gene: TRBD1; clone size: .; J gene: TRBJ1-6; V gene: TRBV5-6; CDR3 DNA: TGTGCCAGCAACAACCGACAGGGAAATAATTCACCCCTCCACTTT; CDR3 protein: CASNNRQGNNSPLHF
D gene: .; clone size: .; J gene: TRBJ2-1; V gene: TRBV7-2; CDR3 DNA: TGTGCCAGCAGCACGACCCATGAGCAGTTCTTC; CDR3 protein: CASSTTHEQFF
D gene: .; clone size: .; J gene: TRBJ2-1; V gene: TRBV20-1; CDR3 DNA: TGCAGTGCTGTTTGGAATGGGATTAATGAGCAGTTCTTC; CDR3 protein: CSAVWNGINEQFF
D gene: TRBD2; clone size: few; J gene: TRBJ2-7; V gene: TRBV15; CDR3 DNA: TGTGCCACCAGCAGAGATGCTAGCGGGATGAGGGAGCAGTACTTC; CDR3 protein: CATSRDASGMREQYF
D gene: .; clone size: .; J gene: TRBJ2-1; V gene: TRBV3-1; CDR3 DNA: TGTGCCAGCAGCCAGATGTTAGCGGCCAATGAGCAGTTCTTC; CDR3 protein: CASSQMLAANEQFF
D gene: .; clone size: many; J gene: TRBJ2-1; V gene: TRBV20-1; CDR3 DNA: TGCAGTGCGGATTTTGGACCGTACAATGAGCAGTTCTTC; CDR3 protein: CSADFGPYNEQFF
D gene: .; clone size: few; J gene: TRBJ2-7; V gene: TRBV12-3/TRBV12-4; CDR3 DNA: TGTGCCAGCAGTTTAGGTTTCTCCAATAGGCTTTTCCACGAGCAGTACTTC; CDR3 protein: CASSLGFSNRLFHEQYF
D gene: TRBD1; clone size: .; J gene: TRBJ1-5; V gene: TRBV6-2/TRBV6-3; CDR3 DNA: TGTGCCAGTGGGACAGGGGGTAGTCAGCCCCAGCATTTT; CDR3 protein: CASGTGGSQPQHF